This TCR beta chain was obtained from a study of cytomegalovirus exposure and HLA in healthy donors. Overall study findings and caveats: In a later analysis, CMV-associated beta chains were mostly HLA-associated, it appeared. Follow-up analysis later connected one missense variant in DCLRE1C with trimming of TCR beta V- and J-genes.

The CDR3 has 14 residues. CDR1 is SGHTA and CDR2 is FQGNSA in the germline V gene. V lost 2 bases, J lost 6 bases, and 6 bases stayed unmatched. Primers: 60 Vbeta forward and 13 Jbeta reverse. The data were produced by immunoSEQ multiplex PCR, yet TCRdb's version contains in-frame clones alone and is incomplete. The sample holds fewer than 100,000 clones, roughly 78% seen once. Regarding this clone: Its antigen is not identified.

This sequence originates from a male donor in good health and CMV-seropositive. The sequenced sample consisted of PBMCs. The rearrangement uses TRBV7-2 and TRBJ2-7; 8 bases match TRBD2. DNA of the CDR3: TGTGCCAGCAGCTTACTCGGGAGGGGAAGCGAGCAGTACTTC. The encoded protein is CASSLLGRGSEQYF. Based on the CDR3 plus reference TRBV7-2 and TRBJ2-7, the full variable domain is GAGVSQSPSNKVTEKGKDVELRCDPISGHTALYWYRQSLGQGLEFLIYFQGNSAPDKSGLPSDRFSAERTGGSVSTLTIQRTQQEDSAVYLCASSLLGRGSEQYFGPGTRLTVT.